The clone carrying this T cell receptor beta chain was seen ten or more times. Antigen unknown. This entry comes from a study of regulatory T cells in long-lasting Graves disease. The CDR3 has 15 residues. V shed 6 bases, J shed 3 bases, and the junction held 5 bases outside the gene matches. Germline values: CDR1 MNHNS, CDR2 SASEGT. Regarding time point: persistent/refractory GD, antithyroid drugs over 5 years with positive TRAb. After RNA was extracted from PBMCs, the TCR library was made from it. Graves' disease diagnosis followed American Thyroid Association guidelines. EDTA tubes held 9 to 10 milliliters of peripheral blood from each patient. Overall study results and limits: Patients whose Graves' disease persisted exhibited lower TCR diversity than those newly diagnosed.

Both iRepertoire HTBI primers and Arm-PCR of CDR3 regions were used to build the TCR beta libraries. From the multiplex PCR reads, TCRdb called clonotypes with MiXCR, one entry per CDR3 protein. This table has hundreds of thousands of distinct CDR3 sequences, about 20% appearing once. This sequence originates from a female donor with Graves disease. The specimen was peripheral blood mononuclear cells (PBMCs), collected when the disease was refractory, from a patient treated with antithyroid drugs. V and J are TRBV6-1 and TRBJ1-4; TRBD1 matches at 9 bases. The CDR3 DNA reads TGTGCCAGCAGATCCACAGGGGGCTCTAATGAAAAACTGTTTTTT. Amino acids: CASRSTGGSNEKLFF.